The rows below give T cell receptor beta chains drawn from one sample of a study of tumor-infiltrating lymphocytes in primary liver carcinoma. TCRdb reanalysed the multiplex PCR reads using MiXCR and keeps one entry per CDR3 protein. The sample has approximately 110,000 distinct CDR3 sequences, 60% to 75% seen once. Sequenced material: liver tumor tissue from sampling region 3. Receptor source: a woman in her fifties or sixties with primary liver carcinoma and hepatitis B virus infection. Each CDR3 is given with its conserved first and last residue. Fields, in order: D gene, V gene, clone size, J gene, CDR3 DNA, CDR3 protein. D genes are given only for firm matches. Clone sizes are given selectively: once, few, many, or a class where the clone is expanded.

>TRBD2|TRBV24-1|few|TRBJ2-3
TGTGCCACCAGTGGTGGCGGGAGACCCACAGATACGCAGTATTTT
CATSGGGRPTDTQYF
>TRBD1|TRBV10-3|many|TRBJ2-1
TGTGCCATCAGTGGACCGGGACAGGGGGACTACAATGAGCAGTTCTTC
CAISGPGQGDYNEQFF
>TRBD2|TRBV12-3/TRBV12-4|NA|TRBJ2-5
TGTGTCAACAGTCCCCTTAAAGCGGGGGTCGGGAGAACGGAGACCCAGTACTTC
CVNSPLKAGVGRTETQYF
>NA|TRBV6-5|many|TRBJ2-3
TGTGCCAGCAGAGGACACACGGGTGGAGATACGCAGTATTTT
CASRGHTGGDTQYF
>NA|TRBV5-1|NA|TRBJ2-7
TGCGCCAGCAGCTTGGCCGAGCATTCCTACGAGCAGTGCTTC
CASSLAEHSYEQCF
>TRBD2|TRBV28|NA|TRBJ2-5
TGTGCCAGCAGTTTGGGACTAGCGGTAACGGAGACCCAGTACTTC
CASSLGLAVTETQYF
>TRBD2|TRBV11-1|medium-sized|TRBJ2-1
TGTGCCAGCAGCTCGACGACTAGCGGGAGCCGCAATGAGCAGTTCTTC
CASSSTTSGSRNEQFF
>NA|TRBV4-2|NA|TRBJ2-7
TGTGCCAGCAGCCACGGACGGGGAGACTACGAGCAGTACTTC
CASSHGRGDYEQYF
>TRBD1|TRBV29-1|NA|TRBJ2-3
TGCAGCGGGGACAGACGCGGTACAGATATGCAGTATTTT
CSGDRRGTDMQYF
>TRBD1|TRBV5-1|few|TRBJ2-7
TGCGCCAGCAGCTTTACGTCAGGGGGCTACGAGCAGTACTTC
CASSFTSGGYEQYF
>NA|TRBV24-1|NA|TRBJ2-6
TGTGCCACCAGTGGGGGATCTGAGGCCAACGTCCTGACTTTC
CATSGGSEANVLTF
>NA|TRBV6-5|many|TRBJ2-4
TGTGCCAGCAGTGGGCTAGCCAAAAACATTCAGTACTTC
CASSGLAKNIQYF
>TRBD2|TRBV11-1|NA|TRBJ2-1
TGTGCCAGCAATTTCGGACCAGCGGGAGACAATGAGCAGTTCTTC
CASNFGPAGDNEQFF
>NA|TRBV11-2|NA|TRBJ2-1
TGTGCCGGCAGTCCGGACTTGAGGTATGGGGAGCAGTTCTTC
CAGSPDLRYGEQFF
>NA|TRBV5-6|NA|TRBJ2-2
TGTGCCAGCAGCTTACGTGCGGGGGCCCTCAGTGGGGAGCTGTTATTT
CASSLRAGALSGELLF
>NA|TRBV11-2|NA|TRBJ2-1
TGTGCCAGCAGCTTAGATGAGGTGGGAGCGGTGTACAATGAACGGCTCTTC
CASSLDEVGAVYNERLF
>NA|TRBV5-1|NA|TRBJ2-1
TGCGCCAGCAGCTTGTTGGGGGACCTCTCCTACAATGAGCAGTTCTTC
CASSLLGDLSYNEQFF
>NA|TRBV4-2|many|TRBJ1-1
TGTGCCAGCAGCACTACAGGGAAAGCAGCTTTCTTT
CASSTTGKAAFF
>NA|TRBV5-1|few|TRBJ2-1
TGCGCCAGCAGCTTTAGAACCGACTCCTACAATGAGCAGTTCTTC
CASSFRTDSYNEQFF
>NA|TRBV29-1|once|TRBJ2-3
TGCAGCATATCATGGGTCCAAGATACGCAGTATTTT
CSISWVQDTQYF
>NA|TRBV9|NA|TRBJ2-7
TGTGCCAGCAGCCCACGACTAGAAAACTACGAGCAGTACTTC
CASSPRLENYEQYF
>TRBD1|TRBV4-1|many|TRBJ2-1
TGCGCCAGCAGCCAAGGGACAGGGGGCGCCCAGGTGATTTACAATGAGCAGTTCTTC
CASSQGTGGAQVIYNEQFF
>NA|TRBV4-1|NA|TRBJ1-5
TGCGCCAGCGGCCAAGCGATGGGGCTAAATCAGTCCCAACATTTT
CASGQAMGLNQSQHF
>TRBD1|TRBV2|NA|TRBJ2-7
TGTGCCAGCATACTCCGGGACAGTTCCTACGAGCAGTACTTC
CASILRDSSYEQYF
>TRBD2|TRBV5-6|many|TRBJ2-3
TGTGCCAGCAGTCGAACCGGGACTAGCCAGACACAGCAGTATTTT
CASSRTGTSQTQQYF
>NA|TRBV5-1|NA|TRBJ2-3
TGCGCCAACAGCTTCGCCGATACGCAGTATTTT
CANSFADTQYF
>TRBD2|TRBV11-2|NA|TRBJ2-1
TGTGCCAGCAGCTTGGCTGAGGAGCGGGATAACAATGAGCAGTTCTTC
CASSLAEERDNNEQFF
>TRBD1|TRBV11-2|few|TRBJ1-1
TGTGTCAGCAGCTGGACAGGGAACACTGAAGCTCTCTTT
CVSSWTGNTEALF
>TRBD1|TRBV6-6|many|TRBJ1-2
TGTGCCAGCAGTTCGCGGACAGGGTCTAACTATGGCTACACCTTC
CASSSRTGSNYGYTF
>NA|TRBV11-2|NA|TRBJ2-1
TGTGCCAGCAGCCCTGACTTAACTGAGCAGTTCTTC
CASSPDLTEQFF
>NA|TRBV2|NA|TRBJ2-1
TGTGCCAGCAAGGGGGATCCCAGCTTCAATGAGCAGTTCTTC
CASKGDPSFNEQFF
>TRBD2|TRBV4-1|NA|TRBJ2-7
TGCGTCAGCAGCCAACGGACTAGCGGGAGTGTCTACGAGCAGTACTTC
CVSSQRTSGSVYEQYF
>NA|TRBV14|many|TRBJ1-6
TGTGCCAGCAGCCGCGGACTCTATAATTCACCCCTCCACTTT
CASSRGLYNSPLHF
>NA|TRBV5-6|many|TRBJ2-2
TGTGCCAGCAGCTCAGGGACGGGGACCGGGGAGCTGTTTTTT
CASSSGTGTGELFF
>NA|TRBV12-5|once|TRBJ1-3
TGTGTTAGTGGTTTGGGTGTTTCTGGAAACACCATATATTTT
CVSGLGVSGNTIYF
>NA|TRBV11-2|NA|TRBJ2-2
TGTACCAGCAGCTTAATTCCGGAGAACACCGGGGAACTGTTTTTT
CTSSLIPENTGELFF
>TRBD2|TRBV5-1|few|TRBJ2-2
TGCGCCAGCTCTAGCGGGAGGGCCGACGGGGAGCTGTTTTTT
CASSSGRADGELFF
>TRBD2|TRBV11-2|NA|TRBJ2-7
TGTGCCAGCAGCTCCGGACTAGCGGGAGTATGCTTC
CASSSGLAGVCF
>NA|TRBV6-1|NA|TRBJ1-1
TGTACCAGCAGTGAAGTTGGGACATTGCTCAACTTT
CTSSEVGTLLNF
>TRBD2|TRBV11-2|NA|TRBJ2-1
TGTGCCATCAGCTTAGCGGGCGTGGAGTACTATGAGCAGTTCTTC
CAISLAGVEYYEQFF
>TRBD2|TRBV6-2/TRBV6-3|once|TRBJ2-7
TGTTCCAGCAGTTACACGGGTGGACTAGCCCACGAGCAGTACTTC
CSSSYTGGLAHEQYF